Here is one T cell receptor (beta chain) with its context. Its antigen is not known. The sample is drawn from a study of T cell responses to AZD1222 COVID-19 vaccine. Study-level results: Reportedly, close to half of spike-specific TCRs are directed against unmutated variant regions. Donor demographics were predominantly white British with a female majority; clonal diversity may be underestimated.

The protocol was immunoSEQ multiplex PCR, while the TCRdb copy is restricted to in-frame clones and leaves out a portion. The data contain over 60,000 clones, around 86% of them singletons. The V gene end was trimmed by 10 bases and the J gene end by 7 bases; junction bases not matched to a gene: 9. This CDR3 contains 12 residues. The germline V gene encodes CDR1 MNHEY and CDR2 SVGAGI. Material: peripheral blood, obtained on day 0 of AZD1222 vaccination. The chain couples TRBV6-5 to TRBJ1-2; TRBD1 agrees at 7 bases. This clonotype was sampled from an adult in good health. CDR3 sequence (DNA): TGTGCCACTCAAACAGGGGCCGGTGGCTACACCTTC. It encodes CATQTGAGGYTF.